Sequencing of this TCR beta chain was carried out in a study of cytomegalovirus exposure and HLA in healthy donors. Regarding the study as a whole: Association of a missense DCLRE1C variant with TCR beta V- and J-gene trimming was reported in a later analysis.

This CDR3 region has 15 residues. Germline V lookup: CDR1 ENHRY, CDR2 SYGVKD. Deletions cut 3 bases from V and 0 bases from J, with 10 bases between. Notes on this clone: Its matching antigen is unknown.

Use of 60 Vbeta and 13 Jbeta primers characterized the PCR. In the original processing: A later analysis tallied about 80 million unique TCR beta chains, roughly 11 million of them shared. Libraries were prepared by immunoSEQ multiplex PCR; TCRdb keeps only in-frame clonotypes and omits some of them. D and trimming were read from the DNA, whereas the V and J calls and clone size are those reported in that table. The table records 110,000 to 150,000 clones, approximately 81% of them present only once. The receptor was isolated from a boy between 2 and 10 years old in good health and CMV-seronegative. The rearrangement joins TRBV10-3 to TRBJ2-3; no clear D. Sequencing input: PBMCs. Here the CDR3 reads CAISESGSSTDTQYF. CDR3 DNA sequence: TGTGCCATCAGTGAATCAGGTTCTAGCACAGATACGCAGTATTTT.